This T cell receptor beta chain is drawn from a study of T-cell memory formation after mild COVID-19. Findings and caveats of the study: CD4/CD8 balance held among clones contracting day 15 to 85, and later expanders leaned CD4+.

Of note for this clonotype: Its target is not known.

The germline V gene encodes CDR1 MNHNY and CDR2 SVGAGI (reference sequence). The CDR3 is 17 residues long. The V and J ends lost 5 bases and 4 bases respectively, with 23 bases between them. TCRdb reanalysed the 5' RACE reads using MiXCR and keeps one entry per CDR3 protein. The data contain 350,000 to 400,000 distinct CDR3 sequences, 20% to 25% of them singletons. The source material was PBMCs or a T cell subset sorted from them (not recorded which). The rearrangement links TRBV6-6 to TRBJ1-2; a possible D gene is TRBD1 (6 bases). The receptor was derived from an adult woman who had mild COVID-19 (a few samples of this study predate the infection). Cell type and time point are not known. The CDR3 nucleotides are TGTGCCAGCAGTCGTTCGGGTTCCGGGGGGCTGAGCTATGGCTACACCTTC. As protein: CASSRSGSGGLSYGYTF.